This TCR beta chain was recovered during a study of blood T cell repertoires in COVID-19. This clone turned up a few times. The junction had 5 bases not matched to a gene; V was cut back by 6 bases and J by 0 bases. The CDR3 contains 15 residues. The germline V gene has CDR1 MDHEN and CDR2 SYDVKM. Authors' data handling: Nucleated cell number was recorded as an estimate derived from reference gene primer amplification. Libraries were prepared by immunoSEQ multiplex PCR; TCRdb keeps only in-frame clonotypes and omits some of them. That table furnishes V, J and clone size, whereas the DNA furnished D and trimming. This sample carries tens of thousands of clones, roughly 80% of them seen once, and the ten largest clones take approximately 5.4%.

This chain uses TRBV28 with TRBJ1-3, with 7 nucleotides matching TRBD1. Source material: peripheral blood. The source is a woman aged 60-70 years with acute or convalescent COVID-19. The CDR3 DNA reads TGTGCCAGCAGAAACAGGGGCAGCTCTGGAAACACCATATATTTT. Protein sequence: CASRNRGSSGNTIYF.